The sequence of this T cell receptor beta chain was determined in a study of beta chain features in type 1 diabetes. Investigators reverse transcribed all isolated RNA, so they sequenced expressed TCRB transcripts. Profiling relied on immunoSEQ multiplex PCR, and the TCRdb table lists in-frame clones only, not all of them. Among about 650,000 clones listed, 9.5% to 15% were seen once. The CDR3 is 15 residues long. Germline CDR1 and CDR2: SGHAT and FQDESV (reference sequence). The V end was cut by 2 bases, the J end by 1 base, with 11 bases between. Whole-study findings and limits: TCRB CDR3s were moderately but significantly shorter in Type 1 diabetes patients in all four CD4+ subsets.

This clone has a handful of counts. Its target is not known. The specimen sequenced was naive CD4+ T cells from blood. This chain links TRBV11-1 with TRBJ1-1, with D unresolved. The origin of this receptor is a young man with type 1 diabetes. The CDR3 spells CASSLMSTGNTEAFF. The CDR3 region has the DNA TGTGCCAGCAGCTTAATGTCTACGGGGAACACTGAAGCTTTCTTT.